The clone carrying this TCR beta chain showed up many times. Its antigen is unidentified. TCRdb itself ran the 5' RACE reads through MiXCR, one entry per CDR3 protein. This sample has 150,000 to 250,000 distinct CDR3 sequences, with 9.5% to 15% found just once. This sample is drawn from a study of CD8 T cells in ankylosing spondylitis. The V gene's germline CDR1 is DFQATT and CDR2 SNEGSKA (reference sequence). The length of the CDR3 is 11 residues. V was pared by 5 bases and J by 8 bases, with 11 bases between. The study's findings and limits: Clones linked to disease, bearing a CD8+ phenotype, were relatively rare in peripheral blood. Typical of ankylosing spondylitis blood, it appeared, was a TCR beta motif of under 10 highly homologous variants.

The chain uses TRBV20-1 and TRBJ2-3, with a tentative D call TRBD2 (5 bases). This TCR was sampled from a male donor with ankylosing spondylitis or in good health (not recorded which). Sequences were obtained from blood, either unsorted or a sorted T cell fraction (not recorded which). This CDR3 is CSAPYSGTQYF. CDR3 coding DNA: TGCAGTGCTCCGTACAGCGGTACGCAGTATTTT.